This TCR beta chain was obtained from a study of shared clonotypes between healthy human individuals. Germline values: CDR1 LNHDA, CDR2 SQIVND (reference sequence). The CDR3 is made up of 15 amino acids. V shed 5 bases, J shed 1 base, and the junction held 8 bases outside the gene matches. The donors, healthy adults who were HIV-negative, had experienced no recent acute infections or vaccinations. Tens of millions of PBMCs went into genomic DNA for unsorted samples. TCRdb's copy holds only in-frame clones and misses some; the assay was immunoSEQ multiplex PCR. The sample records about 560,000 clones, around three quarters being singletons.

The receptor was isolated from a woman in her thirties or forties in good health. Some clones in this sample may be carry-over from other donors' samples. The chain carries TRBV19 and TRBJ2-7, with 7 bases aligning to TRBD1. The material sequenced was PBMCs. The CDR3 nucleotides are TGTGCCAGTAGTGCAGACAGGGCTCCTTCCTACGAGCAGTACTTC. It encodes CASSADRAPSYEQYF.